Described below is a single T cell receptor (beta chain) sequence and its context. The antigen it binds to is not known. Base qualities were left out, and no much larger clone turns up one base away. This entry belongs to a study of OX40 agonist ivuxolimab in advanced cancers. In terms of the full investigation: Ivuxolimab, which targeted the costimulatory receptor OX40 (CD134), was an agonistic, fully human IgG2 monoclonal antibody. Intravenous ivuxolimab was administered to patients every 2 weeks at six dose levels: 0.01, 0.1, 0.3, 1.5, 3 and 10 mg/kg. Of the roughly 54 patients in dose escalation, 19 had hepatocellular carcinoma, some 15 had melanoma, 9 had renal cell carcinoma and 9 had head and neck cancer. The dose-escalation cohort was almost 85% male with a mean age of approximately 60 years, ranging from 23 to 79. Prior anti-PD-1, anti-PD-L1 or anti-CTLA-4 therapy was permitted, and checkpoint inhibitors had been received by 40% to 50% of dose-escalation patients. Partial responses occurred in three dose-escalation patients, of whom one had hepatocellular carcinoma and two had cutaneous melanoma. Peripheral TCRbeta sequencing was intended to test whether TCR sequence diversity was altered and clonal T-cell expansion was caused by ivuxolimab. The paper covers the monotherapy dose-escalation part of the phase I ivuxolimab trial, which included N ≈ 50 patients. Overall study results and their limits: The antigen specificity of the clonally expanded peripheral T cells was not determined. After ivuxolimab, CD8+ T cells had more expanded clones than CD4+ T cells on average. In partial responders in the 0.1-3.0 mg/kg groups, normalized peripheral clonal expansion was found to be among the lowest, especially among CD8+ T cells. Low levels of normalized T-cell clonal expansion were also seen in some patients who did not respond. At doses from 0.1 to 3.0 mg/kg, clonal expansion was seen in both CD4+ and CD8+ blood T cells between baseline and week 6.

The CDR3 contains 14 residues, cysteine and phenylalanine counted. Left in the record is the CDR3 DNA by itself, 42 bases read in frame from the first base. Between the V and J ends, shortened by 0 bases and 4 bases respectively, the junction contains 10 bases. CDR1 and CDR2 (SGDLS, YYNGEE) derive from the germline V gene. Genomic DNA was extracted from sorted cells for sequencing of the TCRbeta CDR3 region. TCRbeta CDR3 regions were sequenced using the immunoSEQ Assay. TCRdb mirrors the immuneACCESS table, restricted to in-frame sequences. Some clones are absent from its copies; in checked studies, under half trace to an unresolved V gene, and the reason for the others is unknown. The sample data list 40,000 to 50,000 clones, and about 90% of these were observed just once. Roughly 54% of the sample lies in the top ten. The trial excluded patients who had a history of autoimmune disease or who were on systemic immunosuppression. Peripheral blood for TCR sequencing was collected from all dose cohorts at baseline, on cycle 4 day 1, and on cycle 7 day 1. Samples came from an open-label, multicenter, first-in-human phase I dose-escalation trial of ivuxolimab. The trial enrolled adults with locally advanced or metastatic head and neck squamous cell, hepatocellular, melanoma or renal cell carcinoma. Before TCR sequencing, CD4+ T cells and CD8+ T cells were sorted from peripheral blood as separate populations.

The clonotype originates from an adult with an advanced solid tumor such as melanoma, head and neck, liver or kidney cancer. The sequencing here drew on CD4+ or CD8+ T cells sorted from blood, taken in a trial of the OX40 agonist ivuxolimab. Recombination joined TRBV9 with TRBJ1-2; TRBD1 might be the D gene, on 6 matching bases. The CDR3 reads as follows: CASSVDRASYGYTF. The DNA sequence is as follows: TGTGCCAGCAGCGTAGACAGGGCTAGCTATGGCTACACCTTC.